The 15 T cell receptor beta chains below come from one sample, sequenced in a study of blood T cell repertoires in COVID-19. This table comes from immunoSEQ multiplex PCR, and its TCRdb copy is limited to in-frame clones, with some not included. The table lists 45,000 to 50,000 clones, 83% of them singletons, with under 8.5% in the top ten. The sample taken for sequencing was peripheral blood. These receptors originate from a man aged 80 or over in a cohort sampled during active COVID-19.

V gene TRBV18 combines with J gene TRBJ1-4; 8 bases align to TRBD1. The CDR3 has 13 residues. With V trimmed by 3 bases and J by 12 bases, 6 bases remained unmatched. The germline CDR1 and CDR2 sequences are KGHSH and LQKENI. CDR3 nucleotide sequence: TGTGCCAGCTCACCGGATCTACAGGGGGAACTGTTTTTT. Its translation is CASSPDLQGELFF. Combining the CDR3 with reference TRBV18 and TRBJ1-4 gives the whole variable domain NAGVMQNPRHLVRRRGQEARLRCSPMKGHSHVYWYRQLPEEGLKFMVYLQKENIIDESGMPKERFSAEFPKEGPSILRIQQVVRGDSAAYFCASSPDLQGELFFGSGTQLSVL.

This clone was recorded only once. The J gene is TRBJ2-1, the V gene TRBV6-2 or TRBV6-3, with TRBD2 matching 12 bases. The CDR3 length is 18 residues. Trimming at V came to 6 bases and at J to 4 bases, leaving 13 bases not matched to a gene. In germline, CDR1 is MNHEY, CDR2 SVGEGT. Written as DNA, the CDR3 is TGTGCCAGCAGCCCGACTAGCGGGAGATACAACCTATACAATGAGCAGTTCTTC. Translating it yields CASSPTSGRYNLYNEQFF.

The chain employs TRBV28 and TRBJ2-3; TRBD2 matches at 13 bases. This CDR3 has 17 amino acids. Germline CDR1 reads MDHEN; CDR2 reads SYDVKM. Trimming at V came to 2 bases and at J to 5 bases, leaving 7 bases not matched to a gene. CDR3 region: CASSLLGTSGMEDTQYF. CDR3 DNA: TGTGCCAGCAGTTTACTCGGGACTAGCGGGATGGAAGATACGCAGTATTTT. Complete variable domain (other parts from reference TRBV28 and TRBJ2-3): DVKVTQSSRYLVKRTGEKVFLECVQDMDHENMFWYRQDPGLGLRLIYFSYDVKMKEKGDIPEGYSVSREKKERFSLILESASTNQTSMYLCASSLLGTSGMEDTQYFGPGTRLTVL.

V usage is TRBV7-2 and J usage is TRBJ2-1, with 10 bases that match TRBD2. This CDR3 region has 16 residues. Germline V gives CDR1 SGHTA, CDR2 FQGNSA. Trimming took 7 bases from V and 0 from J; bases not matched to a gene: 6. The CDR3 region is CASNQASGSSYNEQFF. The CDR3 DNA reads TGTGCCAGCAACCAAGCTAGCGGGAGCTCCTACAATGAGCAGTTCTTC.

The chain links TRBV18 to TRBJ1-2; the D gene is possibly TRBD1 (6 bases). The CDR3 consists of 15 residues. Between the trimmed V and J ends, which lost 3 bases and 4 bases, there was a span of 15 bases. Germline CDR1 and CDR2: KGHSH and LQKENI. This CDR3 reads CASSPSTGFGYGYTF. The CDR3 region has the DNA TGTGCCAGCTCACCCTCGACAGGTTTCGGCTATGGCTACACCTTC.

This chain connects TRBV27 to TRBJ2-1, with 9 nucleotides matching TRBD2. In germline, CDR1 is MNHEY, CDR2 SMNVEV (reference sequence). The V and J ends lost 1 base and 8 bases, in that order; junction bases with no gene match: 9. There are 16 residues in the CDR3. For the CDR3, the DNA is TGTGCCAGCAGTTTATTGGGTAGCGGGAGATTTGATGAGCAGTTCTTC. Residues: CASSLLGSGRFDEQFF.

The chain employs TRBV10-3 and TRBJ2-1, with TRBD2 matching over 16 bases. The CDR3 covers 18 residues. The germline gives CDR1 ENHRY, CDR2 SYGVKD. Trimming at V came to 4 bases and at J to 6 bases, leaving 9 bases not matched to a gene. CDR3 in amino acids: CAISGGTSGRALSNEQFF. In nucleotides, the CDR3 is TGTGCCATCAGTGGGGGGACTAGCGGGAGGGCCTTAAGCAATGAGCAGTTCTTC.

This chain links TRBV27 with TRBJ2-2, with 7 nucleotides matching TRBD1. Looked up from germline, CDR1 is MNHEY and CDR2 is SMNVEV (reference sequence). This CDR3 contains 14 residues. With 5 bases clipped from V and 7 bases from J, the junction kept 7 bases outside the gene matches. The CDR3 DNA sequence: TGTGCCAGCAGTGCCGACAGGGCGGGCGGGGAGCTGTTTTTT. Amino acids: CASSADRAGGELFF.

Here the CDR3 reads CASTLRGAGANTGELFF. In DNA, the CDR3 is TGTGCCAGCACCTTGCGGGGGGCCGGCGCGAACACCGGGGAGCTGTTTTTT. V is TRBV16 and J is TRBJ2-2; 8 nucleotides agree with TRBD2. With 7 bases clipped from V and 0 bases from J, the junction kept 10 bases outside the gene matches. This CDR3 is 17 amino acids long. Germline values: CDR1 KGHSY, CDR2 FQNENV.

The chain employs TRBV18 and TRBJ1-1; the match to TRBD1 covers 7 bases. In germline, CDR1 is KGHSH, CDR2 LQKENI. The CDR3 has 15 residues. After removal of 8 bases from V and 1 base from J, the junction contained 10 bases not matched to a gene. In DNA, the CDR3 is TGTGCCAGCCACGAAAACAGGGGTGGGAACACTGAAGCTTTCTTT. This encodes CASHENRGGNTEAFF.

The chain links TRBV10-3 to TRBJ2-2; D unclear. The germline CDR1 and CDR2 sequences are ENHRY and SYGVKD. This CDR3 spans 14 amino acids. The V end was cut by 2 bases, the J end by 6 bases, with 10 bases between. CDR3 protein: CAISEPLRSGELFF. The CDR3 bases are TGTGCCATCAGTGAGCCCCTGCGCTCCGGGGAGCTGTTTTTT.

The J gene is TRBJ1-5, the V gene TRBV19; 8 bases are a match to TRBD1. This CDR3 comprises 15 residues. V shed 4 bases and J 1 base; nucleotides not matched to a gene: 3. Germline CDR1 reads LNHDA; CDR2 reads SQIVND (reference sequence). The CDR3 DNA reads TGTGCCAGTAGTAACACAGGGGGAAGCAATCAGCCCCAGCATTTT. It translates to CASSNTGGSNQPQHF.

The sample holds one count of this clone. The genes are TRBV6-6 and TRBJ2-2, with D possibly TRBD1 on 5 matching bases. The germline V gene encodes CDR1 MNHNY and CDR2 SVGAGI (reference sequence). The CDR3 consists of 14 residues. Trimming cost V 1 base and J 6 bases, with 9 bases left between them. CDR3 loop: CASSYFRGAGELFF. The CDR3 DNA follows: TGTGCCAGCAGTTACTTTAGGGGCGCCGGGGAGCTGTTTTTT.

The chain combines TRBV28 with TRBJ2-3; 10 bases are shared with TRBD2. J was trimmed by 3 bases and V by 3 bases; bases with no gene match: 3. Germline CDR1 is MDHEN and CDR2 is SYDVKM. The CDR3 spans 15 residues. CDR3 region: CASSLPSGRTDTQYF. CDR3 sequence (DNA): TGTGCCAGCAGTTTGCCTAGCGGGAGAACAGATACGCAGTATTTT.

This clone has more than one count but fewer than ten. The rearrangement joins TRBV5-1 to TRBJ1-3; no clear D gene. Germline V CDR1 and CDR2: SGHRS, YFSETQ. The CDR3 spans 19 residues. V was trimmed by 2 bases and J by 0 bases, leaving 21 bases between them. Here the CDR3 DNA reads TGCGCCAGCAGCTTAAATCCCCCGACTCCTTTAGACTCTGGAAACACCATATATTTT. Translating it yields CASSLNPPTPLDSGNTIYF.